The next 17 T cell receptor beta chains were all read from a single sample in a study of blood T cell repertoires in COVID-19. Profiled with immunoSEQ multiplex PCR; TCRdb holds only in-frame clones, not every one. The sample contains roughly 260,000 clones, more than 60% of which appear only once. The sample comprised peripheral blood. All receptors come from a woman aged 40 to 50 with active or convalescent COVID-19.

The chain uses TRBV10-3 and TRBJ2-7; no clear D. The CDR3 runs 15 residues. Germline assignment: CDR1 ENHRY and CDR2 SYGVKD. Trimming removed 1 base at V and 0 bases at J, with 10 bases between. This CDR3 reads CAISEFSASSYEQYF. The CDR3 bases are TGTGCCATCAGTGAGTTCAGCGCTTCCTCCTACGAGCAGTACTTC.

V and J are TRBV7-9 and TRBJ1-6; D possibly corresponds to TRBD1 (6 bases). CDR3 size: 16 residues. V was pared by 4 bases and J by 2 bases, with 12 bases between. The germline V gene encodes CDR1 SEHNR and CDR2 FQNEAQ (reference sequence). The CDR3 nucleotides read TGTGCCAGCAGCTCCACAGGGATTGCCTATAATTCACCCCTCCACTTT. This translates into CASSSTGIAYNSPLHF.

The V call is TRBV9, the J call TRBJ2-3, with D unresolved. V was cut by 4 bases and J by 5 bases, with 8 bases left in between. The CDR3 spans 12 residues. The germline CDR1 and CDR2 sequences are SGDLS and YYNGEE. The CDR3 nucleotides are TGTGCCAGCAGCCAACTTGGAGATACGCAGTATTTT. Translation: CASSQLGDTQYF.

The chain couples TRBV7-3 to TRBJ1-1; a possible D gene is TRBD1 (5 bases). CDR1 SGHTA and CDR2 FQGTGA come from the germline V gene. There are 13 residues in the CDR3. Trimming took 1 base from V and 4 from J, leaving 7 bases between them. CDR3 coding DNA: TGTGCCAGCAGCTTAAACGGGGGCACTGAAGCTTTCTTT. As protein: CASSLNGGTEAFF.

The chain combines TRBV5-1 with TRBJ1-3; D possibly corresponds to TRBD1 (5 bases). This CDR3 has 17 residues. V lost 0 bases, J lost 0 bases, and 13 bases lay in between. CDR1 SGHRS and CDR2 YFSETQ come from the germline V gene. CDR3 protein: CASSLGSVRVSGNTIYF. CDR3 coding DNA: TGCGCCAGCAGCTTGGGATCAGTCAGGGTCTCTGGAAACACCATATATTTT.

This clone showed up just a few times. This chain uses TRBV5-4 with TRBJ1-1, with 10 bases that match TRBD1. V trimming: 2 bases; J trimming: 3 bases; junction bases outside the gene matches: 4. CDR3 length: 15 residues. Germline V gene lookup returns CDR1 SGHNT and CDR2 YYREEE (reference sequence). The CDR3 loop is CASSFRDRGDTEAFF. CDR3 coding DNA: TGTGCCAGCAGCTTTAGGGACAGGGGTGACACTGAAGCTTTCTTT.

This clone was seen a few times. The chain couples TRBV7-3 to TRBJ1-1; D might be TRBD1 (6 bases). Germline CDR1 SGHTA, CDR2 FQGTGA. V was shortened by 3 bases and J by 8 bases, with 13 bases between the two germline ends. CDR3 length equals 13 residues. CDR3 sequence (DNA): TGTGCCAGCAGCTTGTTGGCGGGGGCCGAAGCTTTCTTT. This sequence encodes CASSLLAGAEAFF.

The rearrangement links TRBV19 to TRBJ1-5; possible D gene TRBD1, 5 bases. Per germline, CDR1 LNHDA and CDR2 SQIVND (reference sequence). Trimming cost V 0 bases and J 5 bases, with 8 bases left between them. The CDR3 runs to 14 residues. CDR3 region: CASSIDQGYQPQHF. CDR3 sequence (DNA): TGTGCCAGTAGTATAGACCAGGGTTATCAGCCCCAGCATTTT.

This chain connects TRBV28 to TRBJ1-3; TRBD1 might be the D (5 bases). The V end lost 6 bases, the J end lost 0 bases, and 15 bases lay between the germline ends. The CDR3 loop spans 16 amino acids. Germline V gene data show CDR1 as MDHEN and CDR2 as SYDVKM. This chain's CDR3 is CASRPAGGGSGNTIYF. The CDR3 DNA reads TGTGCCAGCAGGCCAGCGGGGGGGGGCTCTGGAAACACCATATATTTT.

The CDR3 nucleotides are TGCGCCAGCAGCTTGGTGGACAGCCACTCTGGAAACACCATATATTTT. This sequence encodes CASSLVDSHSGNTIYF. This sequence joins TRBV5-1 and TRBJ1-3; maybe TRBD1 (6 bases). CDR3 length equals 16 residues. V lost 0 bases and J lost 0, with 10 bases in between. The germline V gene has CDR1 SGHRS and CDR2 YFSETQ.

V is TRBV10-3 and J is TRBJ1-3; D is uncertain. The CDR3 loop spans 16 amino acids. CDR1 and CDR2 from the germline V gene are ENHRY and SYGVKD. The V end lost 2 bases, the J end lost 0 bases, and 11 bases lay between the germline ends. CDR3 nucleotide sequence: TGTGCCATCAGTGAGGTTAGCAAATACTCTGGAAACACCATATATTTT. The encoded protein is CAISEVSKYSGNTIYF.

The V and J genes are TRBV3-1 (or the pseudogene TRBV3-2) and TRBJ1-1; perhaps TRBD1 as D (6 bases). Trimming removed 4 bases at V and 3 bases at J, with 12 bases between. CDR3 length equals 14 residues. Germline loops: CDR1 LGHDT, CDR2 YNNKEL (reference sequence). CDR3: CASSRGGRYTEAFF. The CDR3 DNA is TGTGCCAGCAGCCGGGGGGGGCGGTACACTGAAGCTTTCTTT.

This chain connects TRBV3-1 (or the pseudogene TRBV3-2) to TRBJ1-3; D is unclear. The CDR3 sequence is 12 residues long. Germline lookup yields CDR1 LGHDT and CDR2 YNNKEL (reference sequence). V lost 5 bases and J lost 4, with 6 bases in between. CDR3 region: CASSSFGNTIYF. CDR3 coding DNA: TGTGCCAGCAGCTCCTTCGGAAACACCATATATTTT.

The V gene is TRBV3-1 (or the pseudogene TRBV3-2), the J gene TRBJ2-1; weak D call: TRBD2 (7 bases). The germline V gene has CDR1 LGHDT and CDR2 YNNKEL (reference sequence). Trimming left V 2 bases short and J 6 bases short, with 11 bases between. This CDR3 region has 14 residues. CDR3 protein: CASSQQGGGNEQFF. The CDR3 bases are TGTGCCAGCAGCCAACAGGGAGGGGGCAATGAGCAGTTCTTC.

The CDR3 nucleotides are TGTGCCAGTAGTATGCCCCCTTCCGGGACAAATGAGCAGTTCTTC. Amino acids: CASSMPPSGTNEQFF. The rearrangement links TRBV19 to TRBJ2-1, with a weak D call TRBD1 (6 bases). V dropped 3 bases and J dropped 7 bases, with 16 bases sitting between them. The germline V gene has CDR1 LNHDA and CDR2 SQIVND (reference sequence). This CDR3 has 15 amino acids.

This clone was seen only a few times. The V and J genes are TRBV5-1 and TRBJ2-1; D call uncertain. V was shortened by 5 bases and J by 4 bases, with 10 bases between the two germline ends. CDR3 length: 13 amino acids. Germline-derived CDR1 and CDR2 are SGHRS and YFSETQ. The CDR3 loop reads CASRAARYNEQFF. As DNA, the CDR3 is TGCGCCAGCAGGGCGGCTAGATACAATGAGCAGTTCTTC.

V usage is TRBV18 and J usage is TRBJ1-1, with D unclear. Trimming pared 3 bases from V and 10 bases from J, leaving 12 bases between. CDR1 KGHSH and CDR2 LQKENI come from the germline V gene. CDR3 length: 12 residues. As DNA, the CDR3 is TGTGCCAGCTCACCCCAACGGGAGACAGCTTTCTTT. Translation: CASSPQRETAFF.